Presented here are 15 T cell receptor beta chains from one specimen sequenced in a study of technical replicates of blood from several donors. The table came from immunoSEQ multiplex PCR; TCRdb's copy has only in-frame clones and leaves some out. The data hold 70,000 or so clones, with about 90% observed a single time. Sequencing used PBMCs. The receptors derive from a human donor in good health. Some clones in this sample may be carry-over from other donors' samples.

This clone was counted a few times. V is TRBV7-9 and J is TRBJ2-1; 9 nucleotides align to TRBD2. Trimming cost V 0 bases and J 5 bases; bases outside gene matches: 5. The CDR3 totals 16 residues. Looked up from germline, CDR1 is SEHNR and CDR2 is FQNEAQ (reference sequence). CDR3 sequence: CASSLALRGGDNEQFF. The CDR3 DNA is TGTGCCAGCAGCTTAGCGTTACGCGGGGGGGACAATGAGCAGTTCTTC.

The chain joins TRBV5-1 to TRBJ2-3, with a possible D match to TRBD2 (5 bases). The CDR3 is made up of 15 amino acids. Trimming removed 2 bases at V and 0 bases at J, with 10 bases between. In germline, CDR1 is SGHRS, CDR2 YFSETQ. In DNA, the CDR3 is TGCGCCAGCAGCTTCGGCGGGTTTAGCACAGATACGCAGTATTTT. Translated, it gives CASSFGGFSTDTQYF.

V is TRBV11-2 and J is TRBJ2-4, with a possible D match to TRBD1 (6 bases). V gave up 5 bases and J gave up 3 bases, with 14 bases separating them. Germline CDR1 reads SGHAT; CDR2 reads FQNNGV. This CDR3 has 15 amino acids. DNA for the CDR3: TGTGCCAGCAGCCCCCTATGGGGGCTCAAAAACATTCAGTACTTC. Its protein product is CASSPLWGLKNIQYF.

The chain links TRBV2 to TRBJ1-4; tentatively, D is TRBD1 (6 bases). The V gene lost 6 bases and the J gene lost 7 bases, with 12 bases spanning the gap. This CDR3 region has 13 residues. Germline V CDR1 and CDR2: SNHLY, FYNNEI. In DNA form, the CDR3 reads TGTGCCAGCAGATACCAGGGGTCTGAAAAACTGTTTTTT. It specifies CASRYQGSEKLFF.

The rearrangement uses TRBV6-5 and TRBJ1-1, with D uncertain. Trimming took off 0 bases at V and 1 base at J, with 9 bases between the two ends. This CDR3 comprises 15 residues. Looked up from germline, CDR1 is MNHEY and CDR2 is SVGAGI. CDR3 region: CASSYSPQKNTEAFF. The DNA for the CDR3 is TGTGCCAGCAGTTACTCCCCACAAAAGAACACTGAAGCTTTCTTT.

CDR3 region: CASSPSQGRETQYF. The CDR3 DNA reads as TGTGCCAGCTCACCATCCCAGGGCCGAGAGACCCAGTACTTC. The rearrangement joins TRBV18 to TRBJ2-5, with D maybe TRBD1 (5 bases). Germline assignment: CDR1 KGHSH and CDR2 LQKENI. V was pared by 2 bases and J by 4 bases, with 11 bases between. This CDR3 has 14 amino acids. Full variable domain (missing parts from reference TRBV18 and TRBJ2-5): NAGVMQNPRHLVRRRGQEARLRCSPMKGHSHVYWYRQLPEEGLKFMVYLQKENIIDESGMPKERFSAEFPKEGPSILRIQQVVRGDSAAYFCASSPSQGRETQYFGPGTRLLVL.

This chain joins TRBV6-5 and TRBJ2-2; 9 bases are shared with TRBD1. Germline assignment: CDR1 MNHEY and CDR2 SVGAGI. V dropped 4 bases and J dropped 6; count of bases not matched to a gene: 3. This CDR3 contains 14 residues. The CDR3 coding sequence is TGTGCCAGCAGTTCGGACAGGGGAGCCGGGGAGCTGTTTTTT. Amino acids: CASSSDRGAGELFF.

This clone has just one count. The chain recombines TRBV10-3 with TRBJ2-7, with D uncertain. The CDR3 is 15 residues long. Trimming left V 4 bases short and J 0 bases short, with 13 bases between. CDR1 ENHRY and CDR2 SYGVKD come from the germline V gene. CDR3 protein: CAISGSTLSSYEQYF. The DNA for the CDR3 is TGTGCCATCAGTGGATCGACTCTAAGCTCCTACGAGCAGTACTTC.

The chain joins TRBV4-3 to TRBJ2-1, with 12 positions matching TRBD2. This CDR3 has 18 amino acids. Unmatched junction bases numbered 10, after V lost 0 bases and J lost 7 bases. CDR1 is LGHNA and CDR2 is YSLEER in the germline V gene. The CDR3 DNA is TGCGCCAGCAGCCAAGATATTGGGGCTAGCGGGGGGGTTAATGAGCAGTTCTTC. This encodes CASSQDIGASGGVNEQFF.

V and J are TRBV6-6 and TRBJ2-1; TRBD1 matches at 7 bases. Germline V gene data show CDR1 as MNHNY and CDR2 as SVGAGI (reference sequence). The V gene end was trimmed by 4 bases and the J gene end by 4 bases; junction bases not matched to a gene: 7. This CDR3 comprises 15 residues. The CDR3 here is CASSFRDREYNEQFF. In DNA form, the CDR3 reads TGTGCCAGCAGTTTCCGGGACAGAGAGTACAATGAGCAGTTCTTC.

Relative to its sample, this clone is medium-sized. The gene calls are TRBV7-9 and TRBJ1-6; a possible D gene is TRBD1 (6 bases). Germline V gene sequence: CDR1 SEHNR, CDR2 FQNEAQ (reference sequence). The CDR3 has 15 amino acids. Trimming removed 4 bases at V and 6 bases at J, with 13 bases between. The DNA for the CDR3 is TGTGCCAGCAGCTCCGCAGGGGAATTTAATTCACCCCTCCACTTT. Translating it yields CASSSAGEFNSPLHF.

The rearrangement uses TRBV6-1 and TRBJ2-2, with D possibly being TRBD2 (5 bases). CDR3 length equals 17 residues. Trimming removed 1 base at V and 8 bases at J, with 20 bases between. Germline CDR1 is MNHNS and CDR2 is SASEGT. The CDR3 is CASSEVKAPRRRGELFF. In nucleotides, the CDR3 is TGTGCCAGCAGTGAAGTGAAGGCCCCAAGGCGGAGGGGGGAGCTGTTTTTT.

The genes are TRBV7-9 and TRBJ1-4; 9 bases agree with TRBD1. CDR3 length equals 16 residues. Germline loops: CDR1 SEHNR, CDR2 FQNEAQ (reference sequence). J lost 4 bases, V lost 5 bases, and 8 bases had no gene match. DNA of the CDR3: TGTGCCAGCAGCAGGCTCACAGGGGGCTATAATGAAAAACTGTTTTTT. It specifies CASSRLTGGYNEKLFF.

The chain joins TRBV18 to TRBJ1-5; 9 nucleotides align to TRBD1. Germline values: CDR1 KGHSH, CDR2 LQKENI. The CDR3 totals 13 residues. Germline trimming cut 4 bases from V and 5 bases from J; bases unmatched to any gene: 0. CDR3 sequence reads: CASSRDRDQPQHF. CDR3 coding DNA: TGTGCCAGCTCACGGGACAGGGATCAGCCCCAGCATTTT.

This clone appeared once. The genes are TRBV4-3 and TRBJ2-7; 7 nucleotides line up with TRBD1. There are 15 residues in the CDR3. CDR1 LGHNA and CDR2 YSLEER come from the germline V gene. J was trimmed by 0 bases and V by 0 bases; bases with no gene match: 2. CDR3 protein: CASSQDGDSSYEQYF. CDR3 DNA: TGCGCCAGCAGCCAAGATGGGGACAGCTCCTACGAGCAGTACTTC.